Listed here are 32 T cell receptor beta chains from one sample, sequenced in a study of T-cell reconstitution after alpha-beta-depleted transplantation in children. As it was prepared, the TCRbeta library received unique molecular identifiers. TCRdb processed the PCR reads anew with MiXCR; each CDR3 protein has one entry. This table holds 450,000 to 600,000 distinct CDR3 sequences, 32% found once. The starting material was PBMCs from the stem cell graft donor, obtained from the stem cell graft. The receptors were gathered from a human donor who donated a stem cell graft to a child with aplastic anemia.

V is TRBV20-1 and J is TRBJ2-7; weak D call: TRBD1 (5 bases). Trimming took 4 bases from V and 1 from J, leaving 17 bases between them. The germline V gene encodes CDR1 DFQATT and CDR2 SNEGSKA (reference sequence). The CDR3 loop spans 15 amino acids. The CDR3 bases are TGCAGTGCTAAAGCCGTGACAGTATTTTCCTACGAGCAGTACTTC. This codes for CSAKAVTVFSYEQYF.

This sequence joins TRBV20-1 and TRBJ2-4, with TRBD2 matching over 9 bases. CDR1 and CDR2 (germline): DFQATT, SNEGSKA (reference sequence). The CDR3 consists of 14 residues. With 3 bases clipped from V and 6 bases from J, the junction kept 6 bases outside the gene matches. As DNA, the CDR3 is TGCAGTGCTAGTATAGGCGGGGGGGGAAACATTCAGTACTTC. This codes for CSASIGGGGNIQYF.

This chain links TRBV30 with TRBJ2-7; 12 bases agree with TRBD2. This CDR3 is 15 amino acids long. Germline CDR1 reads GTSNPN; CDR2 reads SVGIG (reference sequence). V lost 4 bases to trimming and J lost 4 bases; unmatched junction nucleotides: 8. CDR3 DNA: TGTGCCTGGAACTCCAGGACTAGCGGGATATACGAGCAGTACTTC. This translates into CAWNSRTSGIYEQYF.

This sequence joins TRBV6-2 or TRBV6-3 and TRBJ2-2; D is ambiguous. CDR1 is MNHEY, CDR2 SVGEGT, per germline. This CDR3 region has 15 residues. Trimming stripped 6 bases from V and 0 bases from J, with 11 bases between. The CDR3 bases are TGTGCCAGCAGCCCCACAGCGTCGAACACCGGGGAGCTGTTTTTT. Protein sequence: CASSPTASNTGELFF.

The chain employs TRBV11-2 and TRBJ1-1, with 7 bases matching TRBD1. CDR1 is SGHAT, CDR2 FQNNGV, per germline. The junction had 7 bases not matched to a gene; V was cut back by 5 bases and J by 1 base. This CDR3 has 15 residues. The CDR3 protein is CASSPREGANTEAFF. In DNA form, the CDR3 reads TGTGCCAGCAGCCCCCGCGAGGGGGCGAACACTGAAGCTTTCTTT.

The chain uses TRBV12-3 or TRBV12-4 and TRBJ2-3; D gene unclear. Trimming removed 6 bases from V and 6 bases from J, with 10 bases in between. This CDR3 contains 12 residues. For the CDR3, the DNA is TGTGCCAGCAGCACTGAGAGGGATACGCAGTATTTT. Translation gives CASSTERDTQYF.

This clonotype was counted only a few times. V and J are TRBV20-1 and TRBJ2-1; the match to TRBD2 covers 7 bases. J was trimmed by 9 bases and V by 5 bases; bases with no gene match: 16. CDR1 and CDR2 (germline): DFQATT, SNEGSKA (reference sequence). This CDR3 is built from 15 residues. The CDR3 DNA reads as TGCAGTGCTTCCCAGACTAGCATAGGGTCGGGTGAGCAGTTCTTC. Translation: CSASQTSIGSGEQFF.

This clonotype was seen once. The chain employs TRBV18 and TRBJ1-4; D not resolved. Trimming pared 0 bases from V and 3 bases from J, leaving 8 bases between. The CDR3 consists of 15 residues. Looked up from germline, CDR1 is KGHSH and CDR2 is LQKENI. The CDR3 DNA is TGTGCCAGCTCACCACCACACGGATCTAATGAAAAACTGTTTTTT. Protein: CASSPPHGSNEKLFF.

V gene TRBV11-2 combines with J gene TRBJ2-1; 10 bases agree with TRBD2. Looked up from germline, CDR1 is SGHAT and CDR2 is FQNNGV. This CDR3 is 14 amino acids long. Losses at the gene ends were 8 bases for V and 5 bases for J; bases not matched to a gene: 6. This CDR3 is CASQRTSGNNEQFF. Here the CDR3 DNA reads TGTGCCAGCCAACGGACTAGCGGAAACAATGAGCAGTTCTTC.

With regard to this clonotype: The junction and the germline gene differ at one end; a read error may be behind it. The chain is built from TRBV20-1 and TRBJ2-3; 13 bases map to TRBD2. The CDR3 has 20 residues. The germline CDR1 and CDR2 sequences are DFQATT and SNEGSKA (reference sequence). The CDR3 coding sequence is TGCAGTGCTAGAGAGGGTTGGACTAGCGGGAGCCGGAGGCCCACAGGTACGCAGTATTTT. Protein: CSAREGWTSGSRRPTGTQYF.

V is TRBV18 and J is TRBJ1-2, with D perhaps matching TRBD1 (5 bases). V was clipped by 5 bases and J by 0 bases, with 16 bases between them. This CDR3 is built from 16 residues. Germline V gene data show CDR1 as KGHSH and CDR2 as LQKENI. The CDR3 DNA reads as TGTGCCAGCTCATCCAACAAGGGGACTGCTAACTATGGCTACACCTTC. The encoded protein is CASSSNKGTANYGYTF.

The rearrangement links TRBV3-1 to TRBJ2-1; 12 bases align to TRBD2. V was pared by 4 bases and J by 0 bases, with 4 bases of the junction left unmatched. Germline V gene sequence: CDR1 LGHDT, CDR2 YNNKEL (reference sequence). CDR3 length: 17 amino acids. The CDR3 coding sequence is TGTGCCAGCAGCCCCAAGGGACTAGCGGGCTCCTACAATGAGCAGTTCTTC. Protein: CASSPKGLAGSYNEQFF.

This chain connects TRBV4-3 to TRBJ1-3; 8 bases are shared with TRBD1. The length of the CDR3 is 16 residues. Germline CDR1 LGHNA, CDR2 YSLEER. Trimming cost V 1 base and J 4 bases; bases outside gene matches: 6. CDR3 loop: CASSQGSGGGGNTIYF. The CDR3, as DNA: TGCGCCAGCAGCCAAGGTTCAGGGGGCGGGGGAAACACCATATATTTT.

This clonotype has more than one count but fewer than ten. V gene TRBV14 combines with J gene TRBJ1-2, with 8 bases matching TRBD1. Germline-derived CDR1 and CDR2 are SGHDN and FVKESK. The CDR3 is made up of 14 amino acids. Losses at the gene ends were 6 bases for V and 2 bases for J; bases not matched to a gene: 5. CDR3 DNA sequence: TGTGCCAGCAGTCGTAACAGGGGGAACTATGGCTACACCTTC. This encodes CASSRNRGNYGYTF.

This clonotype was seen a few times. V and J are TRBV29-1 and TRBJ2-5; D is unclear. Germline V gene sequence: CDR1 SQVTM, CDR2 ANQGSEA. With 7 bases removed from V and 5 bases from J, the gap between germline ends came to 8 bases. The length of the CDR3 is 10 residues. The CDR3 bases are TGCAGCGGAACCGATGAGACCCAGTACTTC. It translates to CSGTDETQYF.

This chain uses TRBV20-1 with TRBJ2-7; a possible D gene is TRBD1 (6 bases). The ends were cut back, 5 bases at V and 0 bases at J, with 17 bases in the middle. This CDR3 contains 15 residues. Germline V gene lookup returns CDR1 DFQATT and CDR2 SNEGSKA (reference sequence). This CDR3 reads CSASPGQLPSYEQYF. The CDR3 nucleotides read TGCAGTGCTTCCCCAGGACAGTTACCCTCCTACGAGCAGTACTTC.

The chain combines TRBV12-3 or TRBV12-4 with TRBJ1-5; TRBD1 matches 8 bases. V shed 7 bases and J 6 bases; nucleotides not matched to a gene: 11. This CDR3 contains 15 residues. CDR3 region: CASTKSQGAGQPQHF. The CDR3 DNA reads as TGTGCCAGCACCAAAAGTCAGGGGGCCGGTCAGCCCCAGCATTTT.

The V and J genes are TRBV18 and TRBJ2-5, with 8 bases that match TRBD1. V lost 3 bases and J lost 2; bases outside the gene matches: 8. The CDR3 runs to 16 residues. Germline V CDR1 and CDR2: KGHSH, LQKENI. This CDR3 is CASSPTTGVGQETQYF. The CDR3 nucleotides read TGTGCCAGCTCACCGACGACAGGGGTTGGTCAAGAGACCCAGTACTTC.

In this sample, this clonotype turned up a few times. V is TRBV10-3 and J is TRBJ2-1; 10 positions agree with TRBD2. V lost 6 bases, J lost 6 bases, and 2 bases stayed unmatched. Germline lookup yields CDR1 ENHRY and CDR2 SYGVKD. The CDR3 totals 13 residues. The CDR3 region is CAISPSGSNEQFF. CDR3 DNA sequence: TGTGCCATCAGCCCTAGCGGGAGCAATGAGCAGTTCTTC.

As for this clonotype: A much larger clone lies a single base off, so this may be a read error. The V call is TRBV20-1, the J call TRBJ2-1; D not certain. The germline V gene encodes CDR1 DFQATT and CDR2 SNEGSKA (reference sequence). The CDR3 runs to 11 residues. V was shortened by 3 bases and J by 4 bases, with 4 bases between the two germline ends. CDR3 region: CSASQYNEQFF. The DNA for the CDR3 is TGCAGTGCTAGTCAGTACAATGAGCAGTTCTTC.

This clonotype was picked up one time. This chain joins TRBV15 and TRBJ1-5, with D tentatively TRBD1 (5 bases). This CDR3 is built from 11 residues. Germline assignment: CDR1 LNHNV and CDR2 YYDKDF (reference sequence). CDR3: CAEFSTLGEHF. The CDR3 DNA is TGTGCTGAGTTTTCAACTCTGGGGGAGCATTTT. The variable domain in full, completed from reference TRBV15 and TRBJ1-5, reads DAMVIQNPRYQVTQFGKPVTLSCSQTLNHNVMYWYQQKSSQAPKLLFHYYDKDFNNEADTPDNFQSRRPNTSFCFLDIRSPGLGDTAMYLCAEFSTLGEHFGDGTRLSIL.

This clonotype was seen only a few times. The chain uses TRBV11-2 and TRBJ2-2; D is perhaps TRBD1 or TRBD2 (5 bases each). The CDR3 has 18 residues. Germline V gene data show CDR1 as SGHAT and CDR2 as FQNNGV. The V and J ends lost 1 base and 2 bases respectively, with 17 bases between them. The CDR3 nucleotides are TGTGCCAGCAGCTTAGGGGTGGGACGGCGGAGAAACACCGGGGAGCTGTTTTTT. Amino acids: CASSLGVGRRRNTGELFF.

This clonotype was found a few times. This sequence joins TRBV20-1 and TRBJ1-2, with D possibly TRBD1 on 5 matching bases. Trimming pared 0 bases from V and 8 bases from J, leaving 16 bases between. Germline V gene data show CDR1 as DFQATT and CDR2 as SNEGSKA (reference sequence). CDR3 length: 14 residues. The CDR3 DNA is TGCAGTGCTAGAGATCAAGGGGCAGGCGGCGGCTACACCTTC. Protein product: CSARDQGAGGGYTF.

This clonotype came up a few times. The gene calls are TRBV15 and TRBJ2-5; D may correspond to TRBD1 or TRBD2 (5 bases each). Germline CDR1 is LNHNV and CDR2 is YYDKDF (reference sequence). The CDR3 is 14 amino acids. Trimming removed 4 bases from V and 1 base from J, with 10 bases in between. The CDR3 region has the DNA TGTGCCACCAGCAACGGGGCAGTCCAAGAGACCCAGTACTTC. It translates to CATSNGAVQETQYF.

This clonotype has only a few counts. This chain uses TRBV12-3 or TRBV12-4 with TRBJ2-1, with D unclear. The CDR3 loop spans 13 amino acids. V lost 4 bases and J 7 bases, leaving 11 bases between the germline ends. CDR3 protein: CASSSDMRNEQFF. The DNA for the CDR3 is TGTGCCAGCAGTTCAGATATGCGGAATGAGCAGTTCTTC.

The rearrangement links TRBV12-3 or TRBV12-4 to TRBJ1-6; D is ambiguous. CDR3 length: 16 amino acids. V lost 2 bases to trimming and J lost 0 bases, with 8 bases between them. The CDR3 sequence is CASSLRRSSYNSPLHF. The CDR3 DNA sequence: TGTGCCAGCAGTTTAAGGCGGTCCTCCTATAATTCACCCCTCCACTTT.

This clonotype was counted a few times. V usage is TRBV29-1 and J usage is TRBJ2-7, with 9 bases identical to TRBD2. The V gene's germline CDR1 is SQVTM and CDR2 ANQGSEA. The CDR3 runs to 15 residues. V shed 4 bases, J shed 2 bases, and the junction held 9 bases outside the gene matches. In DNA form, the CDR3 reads TGCAGCGTTGGGACCGGGACTAGCAGAACCTACGAGCAGTACTTC. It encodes CSVGTGTSRTYEQYF.

The CDR3 DNA reads TGCAGTGCTAGAGATTTAAGGGACGCTTTCTTT. It encodes CSARDLRDAFF. The chain is built from TRBV20-1 and TRBJ1-1, with D maybe TRBD1 (5 bases). CDR1 is DFQATT, CDR2 SNEGSKA, per germline (reference sequence). This CDR3 contains 11 residues. The ends were cut back, 0 bases at V and 11 bases at J, with 10 bases in the middle.

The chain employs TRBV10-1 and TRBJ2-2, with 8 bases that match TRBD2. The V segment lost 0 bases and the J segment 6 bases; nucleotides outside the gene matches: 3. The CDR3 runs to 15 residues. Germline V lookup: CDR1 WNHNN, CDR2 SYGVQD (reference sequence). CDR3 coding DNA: TGCGCCAGCAGTGAGTCGGGACTAGTCTCCGGGGAGCTGTTTTTT. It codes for CASSESGLVSGELFF.

CDR3 amino acids: CATSDPNSGGAGELFF. The CDR3 DNA sequence: TGTGCCACCAGTGATCCTAACAGCGGAGGGGCCGGGGAGCTGTTTTTT. The chain recombines TRBV24-1 with TRBJ2-2; possible D gene TRBD2, 6 bases. The CDR3 runs 16 residues. Trimming pared 3 bases from V and 6 bases from J, leaving 16 bases between. Germline V gives CDR1 KGHDR, CDR2 SFDVKD.

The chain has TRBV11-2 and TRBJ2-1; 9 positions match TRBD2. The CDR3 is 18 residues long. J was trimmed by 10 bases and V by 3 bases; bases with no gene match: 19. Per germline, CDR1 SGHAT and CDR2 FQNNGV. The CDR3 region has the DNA TGTGCCAGCAGCTTGTTGGGACAACGTTCCTGGAGCGGGAGGGAGCAGTTCTTC. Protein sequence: CASSLLGQRSWSGREQFF. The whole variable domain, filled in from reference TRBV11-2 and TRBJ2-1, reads EAGVAQSPRYKIIEKRQSVAFWCNPISGHATLYWYQQILGQGPKLLIQFQNNGVVDDSQLPKDRFSAERLKGVDSTLKIQPAKLEDSAVYLCASSLLGQRSWSGREQFFGPGTRLTVL.

The CDR3 here is CASSWRQGDEKLFF. CDR3 DNA sequence: TGTGCCAGCAGCTGGCGACAGGGGGACGAAAAACTGTTTTTT. This chain uses TRBV13 with TRBJ1-4; 9 bases agree with TRBD1. From germline, CDR1 is PRHDT and CDR2 FYEKMQ (reference sequence). Losses at the gene ends were 4 bases for V and 8 bases for J; bases not matched to a gene: 5. CDR3 length equals 14 residues.